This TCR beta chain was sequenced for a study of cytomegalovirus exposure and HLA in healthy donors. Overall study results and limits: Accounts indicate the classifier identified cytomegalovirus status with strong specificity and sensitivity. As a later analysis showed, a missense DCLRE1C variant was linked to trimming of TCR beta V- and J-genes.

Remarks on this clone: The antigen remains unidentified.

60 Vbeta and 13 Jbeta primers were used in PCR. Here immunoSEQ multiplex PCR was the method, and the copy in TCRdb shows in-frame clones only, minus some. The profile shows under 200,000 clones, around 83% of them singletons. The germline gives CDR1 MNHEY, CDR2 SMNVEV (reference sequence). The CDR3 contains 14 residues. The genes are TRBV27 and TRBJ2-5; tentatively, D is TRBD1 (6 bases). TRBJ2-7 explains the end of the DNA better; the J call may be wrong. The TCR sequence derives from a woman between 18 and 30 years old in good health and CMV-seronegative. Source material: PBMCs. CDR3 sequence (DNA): TGTGCCAGCAGTTCCCGGGACATCGCCTACGAGCAGTACTTC. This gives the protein CASSSRDIAYEQYF.